This T cell receptor beta chain was sequenced in a study of technical replicates of blood from several donors. Generated by immunoSEQ multiplex PCR, the TCRdb table keeps only in-frame clones and is missing some. Of under 15,000 clones listed, roughly 80% were seen once; the top ten hold about an eighth. This clonotype originated in a human donor in good health. The sample comprised PBMCs.

CDR3 region: CASSLDTNYGYTF. The CDR3 DNA is TGTGCCAGCAGCTTAGACACAAACTATGGCTACACCTTC. The genes are TRBV7-8 and TRBJ1-2; D unresolved. Per germline, CDR1 SGHVS and CDR2 FQNEAQ. The V and J ends lost 1 base and 2 bases respectively, with 5 bases between them. The CDR3 contains 13 residues.